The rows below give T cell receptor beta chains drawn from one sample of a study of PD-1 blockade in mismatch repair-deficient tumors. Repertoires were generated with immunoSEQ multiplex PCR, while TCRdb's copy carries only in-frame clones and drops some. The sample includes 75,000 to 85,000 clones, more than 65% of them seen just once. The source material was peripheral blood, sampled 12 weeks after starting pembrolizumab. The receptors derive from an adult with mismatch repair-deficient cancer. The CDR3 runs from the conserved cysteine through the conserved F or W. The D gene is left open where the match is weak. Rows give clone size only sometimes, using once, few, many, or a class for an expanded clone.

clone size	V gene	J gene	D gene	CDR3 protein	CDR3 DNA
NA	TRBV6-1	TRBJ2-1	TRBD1	CASSDGTGGNEQFF	TGTGCCAGCAGTGACGGGACAGGGGGCAATGAGCAGTTCTTC
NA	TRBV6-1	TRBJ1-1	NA	CASSQTGGSPEAFF	TGTGCCAGCAGTCAGACGGGAGGCTCTCCTGAAGCTTTCTTT
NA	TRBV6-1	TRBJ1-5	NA	CASQGLYEGNQPQHF	TGTGCCAGTCAGGGTTTATACGAGGGCAATCAGCCCCAGCATTTT
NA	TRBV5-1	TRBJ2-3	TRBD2	CASSLMLAGVSDTQYF	TGCGCCAGCAGCCTCATGCTGGCGGGAGTCTCAGATACGCAGTATTTT
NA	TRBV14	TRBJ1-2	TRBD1	CASSQVATGAYYDGYTF	TGTGCCAGCAGCCAAGTCGCGACAGGGGCGTATTACGATGGCTACACCTTC
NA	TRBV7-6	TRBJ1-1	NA	CASIPARQRPNTEAFF	TGTGCCAGCATACCGGCCCGACAAAGGCCGAACACTGAAGCTTTCTTT
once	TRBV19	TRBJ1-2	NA	CASSAEMAGYTF	TGTGCCAGTAGTGCAGAGATGGCTGGCTACACCTTC
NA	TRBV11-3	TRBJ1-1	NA	CASSLNANTEAFF	TGTGCCAGCAGCTTAAATGCGAACACTGAAGCTTTCTTT
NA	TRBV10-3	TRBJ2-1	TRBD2	CATRLAGDEQFF	TGTGCCACCCGACTAGCGGGAGATGAGCAGTTCTTC
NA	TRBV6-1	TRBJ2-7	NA	CASSEHGGEQYF	TGTGCCAGCAGTGAACACGGGGGCGAGCAGTACTTC